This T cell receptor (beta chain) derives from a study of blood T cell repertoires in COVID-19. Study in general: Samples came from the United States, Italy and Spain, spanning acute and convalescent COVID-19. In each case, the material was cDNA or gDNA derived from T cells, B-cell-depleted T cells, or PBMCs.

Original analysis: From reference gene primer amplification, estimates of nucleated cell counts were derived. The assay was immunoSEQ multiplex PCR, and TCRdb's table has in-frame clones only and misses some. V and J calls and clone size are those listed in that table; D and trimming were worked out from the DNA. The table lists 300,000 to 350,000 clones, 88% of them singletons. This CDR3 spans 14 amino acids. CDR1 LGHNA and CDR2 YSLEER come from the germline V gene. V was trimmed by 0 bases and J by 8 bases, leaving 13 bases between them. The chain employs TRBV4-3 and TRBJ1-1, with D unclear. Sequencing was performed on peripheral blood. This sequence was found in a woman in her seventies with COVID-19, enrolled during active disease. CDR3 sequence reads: CASSQDSGSMEAFF. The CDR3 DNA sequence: TGCGCCAGCAGCCAAGATAGCGGGAGCATGGAAGCTTTCTTT.